Following are 5 T cell receptor beta chains from one sample sequenced in a study of identical twins. MiXCR was run by TCRdb on the 5' RACE reads, yielding one entry per CDR3 protein. The table shows fewer than 250,000 distinct CDR3 sequences, with 15% to 20% occurring only once. These data are also associated with another study on T cells expressing NK-cell markers.

Sequenced material: CD8+ T cells sorted from blood. The receptors shown here come from a woman between 18 and 29 years old in good health.

The rearrangement links TRBV10-3 to TRBJ1-5, with 10 bases identical to TRBD1. Germline V gene data show CDR1 as ENHRY and CDR2 as SYGVKD. J gave up 1 base and V 4 bases, and 1 base lay outside the gene matches. The CDR3 consists of 15 residues. The CDR3 sequence: CAISGTGGSNQPQHF. The CDR3 DNA is TGTGCCATCAGTGGGACAGGGGGAAGCAATCAGCCCCAGCATTTT.

This chain connects TRBV12-3 or TRBV12-4 to TRBJ2-5, with TRBD2 as a possible D gene (6 bases). This CDR3 spans 14 amino acids. Trimming cost V 5 bases and J 5 bases, with 15 bases left between them. The CDR3 region has the DNA TGTGCCAGCAGTCCGCAGACGGGGGAGGAGACCCAGTACTTC. Translated, it gives CASSPQTGEETQYF.

The genes are TRBV7-7 and TRBJ2-5; D possibly uses TRBD1 or TRBD2 (5 bases each). The germline CDR1 and CDR2 sequences are SSHAT and FNYEAQ (reference sequence). The CDR3 is 14 residues long. Trimming pared 1 base from V and 13 bases from J, leaving 19 bases between. The CDR3 reads CASSLVLRGGATYF. The CDR3 region has the DNA TGTGCCAGCAGCTTAGTCCTCCGTGGGGGAGCCACGTACTTC.

V and J are TRBV7-9 and TRBJ2-1; D is unresolved. Trimming removed 2 bases from V and 6 bases from J, with 8 bases in between. The CDR3 covers 13 residues. Germline loops: CDR1 SEHNR, CDR2 FQNEAQ (reference sequence). The CDR3 reads CASSLSSSNEQFF. In DNA, the CDR3 is TGTGCCAGCAGCTTATCGTCATCCAATGAGCAGTTCTTC.

This clonotype was observed a few times. The chain combines TRBV12-3 or TRBV12-4 with TRBJ2-5; TRBD2 matches 11 bases. The CDR3 has 17 residues. Unmatched junction bases numbered 12, after V lost 6 bases and J lost 3 bases. CDR3 nucleotides: TGTGCCAGCAGACCAGACCCCGGGACTAGCGGTAAAGAGACCCAGTACTTC. Residues: CASRPDPGTSGKETQYF.